This TCR beta chain was retrieved from a study of sequential checkpoint blockade in melanoma. On the study more broadly: After both sequences, patients received maintenance nivolumab.

V dropped 1 base and J dropped 1 base, with 17 bases sitting between them. CDR1 and CDR2 from the germline V gene are MGHRA and YSYEKL. The CDR3 has 18 residues. Libraries were prepared by immunoSEQ multiplex PCR; TCRdb keeps only in-frame clonotypes and omits some of them. Here the sample spans 9,000 or so clones, around 52% being singletons. Treatment of the sample: randomized to nivolumab then ipilimumab (arm A) or the reverse (arm B). From thawed PBMCs, live CD3+CD8+ cells negative for CD19 and CD56 were sorted. The source material was CD8+ T cells sorted from blood (inferred from file names), sampled from a patient given nivolumab and ipilimumab in sequence. The chain has TRBV4-1 and TRBJ1-5; the D is unclear. The TCR was taken from a human donor with melanoma. The CDR3 DNA reads as TGCGCCAGCAGCCAAGTCAAGTCGGGATTGCCAAGCAATCAGCCCCAGCATTTT. Its translation is CASSQVKSGLPSNQPQHF.